These T cell receptor beta chains were read from a single sample in a study of CD8 T cells in Susac syndrome. A single record per CDR3 protein comes from TCRdb applying MiXCR to the immunoSEQ multiplex PCR reads. This sample has under 25,000 distinct CDR3 sequences, with just under 95% found just once. The sequencing input was CD8+ T cells from PBMCs. The receptors shown here come from a human donor in good health. CDR3s include the opening cysteine and the closing phenylalanine or tryptophan. The D gene is left open where the match is weak. Clone size is shown for a subset of rows, as once, few, many or a class of expanded clone.

cdr3_length: 15; d_call: TRBD1; j_call: TRBJ2-7; clone_size: .; v_call: TRBV29-1; cdr3_nt: TGCAGCGTTGAAGATTGGGACAGGGGTACCTACGAGCAGTACTTC; cdr3_aa: CSVEDWDRGTYEQYF
cdr3_length: 13; d_call: .; j_call: TRBJ2-7; clone_size: .; v_call: TRBV29-1; cdr3_nt: TGCAGCGTTGAGGGGCAGCTCCCTTACGAGCAGTACTTC; cdr3_aa: CSVEGQLPYEQYF
cdr3_length: 13; d_call: .; j_call: TRBJ2-1; clone_size: .; v_call: TRBV20-1; cdr3_nt: TGCAGTGCGGGAGGTGGACCCTACAATGAGCAGTTCTTC; cdr3_aa: CSAGGGPYNEQFF
cdr3_length: 15; d_call: .; j_call: TRBJ2-7; clone_size: .; v_call: TRBV19; cdr3_nt: TGTGCCAGTAGTCTTACTACCAGAGGGTCCTACGAGCAGTACTTC; cdr3_aa: CASSLTTRGSYEQYF
cdr3_length: 16; d_call: .; j_call: TRBJ2-5; clone_size: .; v_call: TRBV12-3/TRBV12-4; cdr3_nt: TGTGCCAGCAGTCAGGGGGGGGGAGCCTTCCAAGAGACCCAGTACTTC; cdr3_aa: CASSQGGGAFQETQYF
cdr3_length: 14; d_call: .; j_call: TRBJ2-1; clone_size: .; v_call: TRBV6-2/TRBV6-3; cdr3_nt: TGTGCCAGCAGTTCTGAGGGGTCCTACAATGAGCAGTTCTTC; cdr3_aa: CASSSEGSYNEQFF
cdr3_length: 17; d_call: TRBD2; j_call: TRBJ2-3; clone_size: few; v_call: TRBV5-5; cdr3_nt: TGTGCCAGCAGCCGCAGCGGGGCACCCGGGGGGGCAGATACGCAGTATTTT; cdr3_aa: CASSRSGAPGGADTQYF
cdr3_length: 18; d_call: TRBD2; j_call: TRBJ2-2; clone_size: once; v_call: TRBV6-2/TRBV6-3; cdr3_nt: TGTGCCAGCAGTTTACGCCCCTCGACTAGCCCGAACACCGGGGAGCTGTTTTTT; cdr3_aa: CASSLRPSTSPNTGELFF
cdr3_length: 17; d_call: .; j_call: TRBJ2-1; clone_size: .; v_call: TRBV9; cdr3_nt: TGTGCCAGCAGCCCCCTCGCGCCAAAACCTTCCTACAATGAGCAGTTCTTC; cdr3_aa: CASSPLAPKPSYNEQFF
cdr3_length: 13; d_call: TRBD1; j_call: TRBJ1-2; clone_size: .; v_call: TRBV7-9; cdr3_nt: TGTGCCAGCAGCATAGGGACAGGGAATGGCTACACCTTC; cdr3_aa: CASSIGTGNGYTF
cdr3_length: 14; d_call: .; j_call: TRBJ1-3; clone_size: .; v_call: TRBV7-2; cdr3_nt: TGTGCCAGCAGCTGGGGGGGAACTGGAAACACCATATATTTT; cdr3_aa: CASSWGGTGNTIYF
cdr3_length: 13; d_call: .; j_call: TRBJ2-3; clone_size: .; v_call: TRBV7-7; cdr3_nt: TGTGCTAGCAGCCTTCTCCGCACAGATACGCAGTATTTT; cdr3_aa: CASSLLRTDTQYF
cdr3_length: 14; d_call: .; j_call: TRBJ1-1; clone_size: .; v_call: TRBV6-1; cdr3_nt: TGTGCCAGCAGTTCCGGCGGAGAGAACACTGAAGCTTTCTTT; cdr3_aa: CASSSGGENTEAFF
cdr3_length: 12; d_call: .; j_call: TRBJ2-7; clone_size: .; v_call: TRBV5-6; cdr3_nt: TGTGCCAGCAGCTTGTCATCTTCGGAGCAGTACTTC; cdr3_aa: CASSLSSSEQYF
cdr3_length: 14; d_call: TRBD1; j_call: TRBJ2-1; clone_size: .; v_call: TRBV9; cdr3_nt: TGTGCCAGCAGCCATCGACAGGGGGGCTATGAGCAGTTCTTC; cdr3_aa: CASSHRQGGYEQFF
cdr3_length: 17; d_call: .; j_call: TRBJ2-5; clone_size: .; v_call: TRBV4-1; cdr3_nt: TGCGCCAGCAGCCAAGGGCCAGGGTCCCTTTACCAAGAGACCCAGTACTTC; cdr3_aa: CASSQGPGSLYQETQYF
cdr3_length: 17; d_call: TRBD1; j_call: TRBJ2-7; clone_size: .; v_call: TRBV6-5; cdr3_nt: TGTGCCAGCAGTTCCGCCGGGACAGGGAAAATTTCCTACGAGCAGTACTTC; cdr3_aa: CASSSAGTGKISYEQYF
cdr3_length: 16; d_call: .; j_call: TRBJ2-7; clone_size: few; v_call: TRBV14; cdr3_nt: TGTGCCAGCAGCCGGCACCCTGCTGGTGTCTCCTACGAGCAGTACTTC; cdr3_aa: CASSRHPAGVSYEQYF
cdr3_length: 15; d_call: TRBD1; j_call: TRBJ2-1; clone_size: .; v_call: TRBV12-3/TRBV12-4; cdr3_nt: TGTGCCAGCAGTTTCGACAGGGGCTTCTACAATGAGCAGTTCTTC; cdr3_aa: CASSFDRGFYNEQFF
cdr3_length: 14; d_call: TRBD1; j_call: TRBJ2-7; clone_size: .; v_call: TRBV29-1; cdr3_nt: TGCAGCGTCCGTAACGGGGCAGGGGGCGGCGAGCAGTACTTC; cdr3_aa: CSVRNGAGGGEQYF
cdr3_length: 14; d_call: .; j_call: TRBJ2-7; clone_size: once; v_call: TRBV23-1; cdr3_nt: TGCGCCAGCATCCCCTGTATCCGGGCAATCGAGCAGTACTTC; cdr3_aa: CASIPCIRAIEQYF
cdr3_length: 15; d_call: .; j_call: TRBJ2-5; clone_size: once; v_call: TRBV10-2; cdr3_nt: TGCGCCAGCAGTGAGTTAGACAGGTATCAAGAGACCCAGTACTTC; cdr3_aa: CASSELDRYQETQYF
cdr3_length: 15; d_call: TRBD1; j_call: TRBJ2-5; clone_size: .; v_call: TRBV7-7; cdr3_nt: TGTGCTAGCAGCTTTGGGACAGGCATGTCGGAGACCCAGTACTTC; cdr3_aa: CASSFGTGMSETQYF
cdr3_length: 17; d_call: TRBD2; j_call: TRBJ2-3; clone_size: once; v_call: TRBV13; cdr3_nt: TGTGCCAGCAGCTTCTGGGGCGGGGGGGCAAGGACAGATACGCAGTATTTT; cdr3_aa: CASSFWGGGARTDTQYF
cdr3_length: 15; d_call: .; j_call: TRBJ2-1; clone_size: .; v_call: TRBV6-1; cdr3_nt: TGTGCCAGCAGTGAAGCTAGGTTTGCTACCGATGAGCAGTTCTTC; cdr3_aa: CASSEARFATDEQFF
cdr3_length: 16; d_call: TRBD1; j_call: TRBJ1-1; clone_size: .; v_call: TRBV4-1; cdr3_nt: TGCGCCAGCAGCCAAGCCGACAGGGAAATGAACACTGAAGCTTTCTTT; cdr3_aa: CASSQADREMNTEAFF
cdr3_length: 15; d_call: TRBD1; j_call: TRBJ1-2; clone_size: .; v_call: TRBV6-5; cdr3_nt: TGTGCCAGCAGTTCCTCCGGGACAGGGTTTCTTGGCTACACCTTC; cdr3_aa: CASSSSGTGFLGYTF